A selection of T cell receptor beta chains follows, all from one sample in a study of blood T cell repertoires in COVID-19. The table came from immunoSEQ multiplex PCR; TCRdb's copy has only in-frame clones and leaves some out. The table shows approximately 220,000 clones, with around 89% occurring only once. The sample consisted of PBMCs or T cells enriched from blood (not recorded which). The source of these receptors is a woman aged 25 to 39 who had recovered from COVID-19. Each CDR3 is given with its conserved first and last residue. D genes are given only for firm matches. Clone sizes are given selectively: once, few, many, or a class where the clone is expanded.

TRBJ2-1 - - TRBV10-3 TGTGCCATCAGTGAGTCGGACACAGGTCGGTTCTTC CAISESDTGRFF
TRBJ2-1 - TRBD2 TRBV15 TGTGCCACCAGCAGGGCGACTAGCGGGGGGGCCGAGCAGTTCTTC CATSRATSGGAEQFF
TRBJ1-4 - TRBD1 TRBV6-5 TGTGCCAGCAAAAACAGGGGGAGTGAAAAACTGTTTTTT CASKNRGSEKLFF
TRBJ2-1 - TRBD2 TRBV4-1 TGCGCCAGCAGCCAAGATTCCCCGCGGGGGGGCTCATACAATGAGCAGTTCTTC CASSQDSPRGGSYNEQFF
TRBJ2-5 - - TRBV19 TGTGCCAGTTCCCAGGGGCATGAGACCCAGTACTTC CASSQGHETQYF
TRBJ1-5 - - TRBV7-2 TGTGCCAGCAGCTTGGAAACGGGGGACAATCAGCCCCAGCATTTT CASSLETGDNQPQHF
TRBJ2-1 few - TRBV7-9 TGTGCCAGTAACAGGGTCAATGAGCAGTTCTTC CASNRVNEQFF
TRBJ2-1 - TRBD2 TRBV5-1 TGCGCCAGCAGCTACCTTAGCGGGGGGAACTACAATGAGCAGTTCTTC CASSYLSGGNYNEQFF
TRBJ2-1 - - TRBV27 TGTGCCAGCAGTTTCTCGGGGGAGAACTACAATGAGCAGTTCTTC CASSFSGENYNEQFF
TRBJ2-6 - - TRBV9 TGTGCCAGCAGCGTAGAGGGACTGTACGACTCTGGGGCCAACGTCCTGACTTTC CASSVEGLYDSGANVLTF
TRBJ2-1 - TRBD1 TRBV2 TGTGCCAGCAGTGTTAGGGGGCTCGACAATGAGCAGTTCTTC CASSVRGLDNEQFF
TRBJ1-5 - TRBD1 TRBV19 TGTGCCAGTAGTTCGACAGGGGCGAACAATCAGCCCCAGCATTTT CASSSTGANNQPQHF
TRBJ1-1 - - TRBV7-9 TGTGCCAGCAGCTTTAATCAGGCGAACACTGAAGCTTTCTTT CASSFNQANTEAFF
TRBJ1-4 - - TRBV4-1 TGCGCCAGCAGCCAACTAGACAGTGATGAAAAACTGTTTTTT CASSQLDSDEKLFF
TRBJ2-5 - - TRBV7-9 TGTGCCAGCAGCTTAGGGTCGGAAGGTACAGGGCAAGAGACCCAGTACTTC CASSLGSEGTGQETQYF
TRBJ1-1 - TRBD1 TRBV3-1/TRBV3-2 TGTGCCAGCAGCCCCCAGACAGGGGTGGGGTACACTGAAGCTTTCTTT CASSPQTGVGYTEAFF
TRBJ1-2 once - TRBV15 TGTGCCACCAGCAGAGATAGGGGCGGGGCACAGTTCTGGGGCTACACCTTC CATSRDRGGAQFWGYTF
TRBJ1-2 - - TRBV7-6 TGTGCCAGCAGCCCTACCTCGACACCCTATGGCTACACCTTC CASSPTSTPYGYTF
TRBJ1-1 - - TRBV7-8 TGTGCCAGCAGCCGGGCCTCGAACACTGAAGCTTTCTTT CASSRASNTEAFF